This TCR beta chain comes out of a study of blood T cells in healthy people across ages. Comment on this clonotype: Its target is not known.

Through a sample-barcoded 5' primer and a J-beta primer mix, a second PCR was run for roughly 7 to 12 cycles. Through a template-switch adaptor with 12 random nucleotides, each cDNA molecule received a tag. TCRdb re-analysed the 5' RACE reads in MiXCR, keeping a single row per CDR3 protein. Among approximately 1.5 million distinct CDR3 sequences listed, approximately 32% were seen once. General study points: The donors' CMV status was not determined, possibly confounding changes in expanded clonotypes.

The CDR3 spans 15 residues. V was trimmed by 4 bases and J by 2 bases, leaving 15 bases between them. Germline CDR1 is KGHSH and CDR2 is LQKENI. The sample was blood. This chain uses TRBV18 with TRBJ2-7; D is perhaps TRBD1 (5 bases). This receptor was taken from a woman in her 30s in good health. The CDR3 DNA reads TGTGCCAGCTCACTCCAGAAGGGGATTACCTACGAGCAGTACTTC. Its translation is CASSLQKGITYEQYF.